These T cell receptor beta chains were read from a single sample in a study of response to subunit inactivated influenza vaccine. TCRdb re-called the RT-PCR reads with MiXCR, one entry per CDR3 protein. The profile shows about 480,000 distinct CDR3 sequences, about a tenth of them singletons. Source: PBMCs from blood, taken about 40 days after vaccination. The receptors originated from a man aged 50-59 years who received an inactivated influenza vaccine. The CDR3 runs from the conserved cysteine through the conserved F or W. D genes are given only for firm matches. Size is omitted from some rows. Given values are once, few, many or a class for expanded clones.

D gene,V gene,clone size,J gene,CDR3 protein,CDR3 DNA
.,TRBV7-9,.,TRBJ1-1,CASTLQGSNTEAFF,TGTGCCAGCACCCTACAGGGATCGAACACTGAAGCTTTCTTT
.,TRBV29-1,many,TRBJ2-5,CSARRGKGETQYF,TGCAGCGCCCGACGGGGAAAGGGAGAGACCCAGTACTTC
.,TRBV5-1,many,TRBJ1-5,CASSQLGIGDQPQHF,TGCGCCAGCAGCCAACTAGGGATTGGCGATCAGCCCCAGCATTTT
.,TRBV20-1,few,TRBJ1-5,CSARGASAYSNQPQHF,TGCAGTGCTAGGGGGGCCTCTGCGTATAGCAATCAGCCCCAGCATTTT
.,TRBV7-9,.,TRBJ1-3,CASSLPTGNTIYF,TGTGCCAGCAGCTTACCCACCGGAAACACCATATATTTT
.,TRBV11-3,.,TRBJ2-2,CASSLNNGGELFF,TGTGCCAGCAGCCTGAATAATGGCGGGGAGCTGTTTTTT
.,TRBV12-3/TRBV12-4,many,TRBJ2-7,CASSLSGPYEQYF,TGTGCCAGCAGTTTGAGCGGGCCCTACGAGCAGTACTTC
TRBD1,TRBV7-6,few,TRBJ1-1,CASSLLGTANTEAFF,TGTGCCAGCAGCTTATTGGGGACAGCGAACACTGAAGCTTTCTTT
TRBD2,TRBV5-1,.,TRBJ2-1,CASSQAPAGVFNEQFF,TGCGCCAGCAGCCAAGCGCCAGCGGGAGTATTTAATGAGCAGTTCTTC
.,TRBV28,once,TRBJ1-1,CASIPGLPGTEAFF,TGTGCCAGCATCCCGGGATTGCCCGGCACTGAAGCTTTCTTT
TRBD1,TRBV12-3/TRBV12-4,.,TRBJ1-2,CASRPQGGTGYGYTF,TGTGCCAGCAGACCTCAAGGGGGGACAGGGTATGGCTACACCTTC
.,TRBV6-1,once,TRBJ2-5,CASRGQRQETQYF,TGTGCCAGCAGAGGACAGCGACAAGAGACCCAGTACTTC
.,TRBV7-7,many,TRBJ2-3,CASSLGISTDTQYF,TGTGCTAGCAGCTTAGGGATAAGCACAGATACGCAGTATTTT
TRBD2,TRBV5-1,few,TRBJ2-1,CASSFGGASSYNEQFF,TGCGCCAGCAGCTTCGGGGGGGCGAGCTCCTACAATGAGCAGTTCTTC
.,TRBV7-2,.,TRBJ2-2,CASTQKTWSNTGELFF,TGTGCCAGCACCCAAAAAACATGGTCGAACACCGGGGAGCTGTTTTTT
.,TRBV7-6,many,TRBJ2-1,CASSRLGGSYNEQFF,TGTGCCAGCAGCCGCTTAGGGGGGTCTTACAATGAGCAGTTCTTC
.,TRBV5-6,many,TRBJ1-5,CASSLWGIGQPQHF,TGTGCCAGCAGCTTGTGGGGCATTGGCCAGCCCCAGCATTTT
TRBD1,TRBV4-3,few,TRBJ1-3,CASSQERTGGNTIYF,TGCGCCAGCAGCCAAGAACGGACAGGGGGAAACACCATATATTTT
TRBD1,TRBV5-1,.,TRBJ2-7,CASSLYVGSGGEQYF,TGCGCCAGCAGCTTGTACGTGGGGTCAGGGGGCGAGCAGTACTTC
.,TRBV21-1,.,TRBJ2-5,CASGTIDGQETQYF,TGTGCCAGCGGGACCATAGACGGTCAAGAGACCCAGTACTTC
.,TRBV18,few,TRBJ2-2,CASSGTAGELFF,TGTGCCAGCTCAGGGACCGCCGGGGAGCTGTTTTTT
.,TRBV10-3,few,TRBJ2-3,CAISASTDTQYF,TGTGCCATCAGTGCTAGCACAGATACGCAGTATTTT
.,TRBV7-9,many,TRBJ1-6,CASSQTQDAPLHF,TGTGCCAGCAGCCAAACACAGGATGCACCCCTCCACTTT
.,TRBV7-2,few,TRBJ2-1,CASRIPGGNEQFF,TGTGCCAGCAGGATACCCGGTGGCAATGAGCAGTTCTTC
TRBD1,TRBV12-3/TRBV12-4,many,TRBJ2-7,CASSNRGPGEQYF,TGTGCCAGCAGCAACAGGGGTCCTGGCGAGCAGTACTTC
.,TRBV11-2,many,TRBJ2-1,CASSLRGPPFNEQFF,TGTGCCAGCAGCTTGAGGGGACCGCCTTTCAATGAGCAGTTCTTC
.,TRBV4-3,few,TRBJ1-6,CASSASGSPLHF,TGCGCCAGCAGCGCCAGCGGTTCACCCCTCCACTTT
TRBD1,TRBV12-3/TRBV12-4,many,TRBJ2-7,CASTLDRGPYEQYF,TGTGCCAGCACCCTAGACAGGGGGCCCTACGAGCAGTACTTC
.,TRBV11-2,many,TRBJ2-7,CASSPVAGRHEQYF,TGTGCCAGCAGCCCAGTGGCGGGAAGGCACGAGCAGTACTTC
.,TRBV7-7,few,TRBJ2-1,CASSLEAGYNEQFF,TGTGCTAGCAGCTTAGAAGCCGGGTACAATGAGCAGTTCTTC
TRBD2,TRBV9,many,TRBJ2-7,CASSASSGVPYEQYF,TGTGCCAGCAGCGCGTCTAGCGGGGTACCCTACGAGCAGTACTTC
.,TRBV5-1,.,TRBJ2-2,CASSLDGGTGELFF,TGCGCCAGCAGCTTGGACGGGGGCACCGGGGAGCTGTTTTTT